The 20 T cell receptor beta chains in this list originate from one sample, sequenced in a study of blood T cell repertoires in COVID-19. The method was immunoSEQ multiplex PCR; TCRdb's version includes in-frame clones alone and lacks a portion of them. The sample shows roughly 400,000 clones, roughly 90% of them seen only once. Material for sequencing was PBMCs or T cells enriched from blood (not recorded which). These receptors were taken from a woman between 18 and 30 years old who had been exposed to COVID-19.

CDR3 protein: CSVRVQADTQYF. CDR3 DNA sequence: TGCAGCGTCAGGGTGCAGGCAGATACGCAGTATTTT. J is TRBJ2-3 and V is TRBV29-1; TRBD1 is a possible D gene (5 bases). Germline V gene lookup returns CDR1 SQVTM and CDR2 ANQGSEA. The CDR3 spans 12 residues. Between the trimmed V and J ends, which lost 6 bases and 4 bases, there was a span of 11 bases.

The chain couples TRBV7-3 to TRBJ2-6; perhaps TRBD1 as D (5 bases). V was clipped by 4 bases and J by 2 bases, with 9 bases between them. Germline loops: CDR1 SGHTA, CDR2 FQGTGA. CDR3 length: 15 amino acids. Written as DNA, the CDR3 is TGTGCCAGCAGCTCCGGACAAACTGGGGCCAACGTCCTGACTTTC. Encoded protein: CASSSGQTGANVLTF.

The V and J genes are TRBV29-1 and TRBJ1-2, with 8 positions matching TRBD1. Germline V CDR1 and CDR2: SQVTM, ANQGSEA. The ends lost 7 bases at V and 6 bases at J; junction bases unmatched: 13. This CDR3 is 14 amino acids long. The CDR3: CSADRGSRVDGYTF. The CDR3, as DNA: TGCAGCGCCGACAGGGGAAGTAGGGTCGATGGCTACACCTTC. The full variable domain, in which reference TRBV29-1 and TRBJ1-2 provide the parts outside the CDR3, is SAVISQKPSRDICQRGTSLTIQCQVDSQVTMMFWYRQQPGQSLTLIATANQGSEATYESGFVIDKFPISRPNLTFSTLTVSNMSPEDSSIYLCSADRGSRVDGYTFGSGTRLTVV.

The chain recombines TRBV2 with TRBJ2-7; 7 positions match TRBD1. V lost 6 bases, J lost 4 bases, and 6 bases stayed unmatched. Looked up from germline, CDR1 is SNHLY and CDR2 is FYNNEI. This CDR3 region has 13 residues. CDR3 nucleotide sequence: TGTGCCAGCAGGGGGGACAGCAATTACGAGCAGTACTTC. Its translation: CASRGDSNYEQYF.

CDR3 sequence reads: CASSLGAGGNSNQPQHF. In DNA, the CDR3 is TGTGCCAGCAGCTTAGGGGCAGGGGGAAATAGCAATCAGCCCCAGCATTTT. This rearrangement joins TRBV7-8 to TRBJ1-5, with TRBD1 matching 7 bases. CDR1 and CDR2 (germline): SGHVS, FQNEAQ. This CDR3 is 17 amino acids long. V shed 1 base and J 0 bases; nucleotides not matched to a gene: 6.

V gene TRBV6-4 combines with J gene TRBJ1-3; D is unresolved. This CDR3 comprises 17 residues. Germline-derived CDR1 and CDR2 are MRHNA and SNTAGT. The V gene lost 5 bases and the J gene lost 0 bases, with 17 bases spanning the gap. The CDR3 is CASSFAHPSISGNTIYF. The CDR3 region has the DNA TGTGCCAGCAGTTTCGCCCATCCTAGTATCTCTGGAAACACCATATATTTT.

The chain has TRBV4-1 and TRBJ2-1; D is possibly TRBD2 (5 bases). Trimming cost V 1 base and J 5 bases, with 18 bases left between them. This CDR3 spans 17 amino acids. Per germline, CDR1 MGHRA and CDR2 YSYEKL. For the CDR3, the DNA is TGCGCCAGCAGCCAAGCCTTAGCGATGAACCTAAACAATGAGCAGTTCTTC. Protein product: CASSQALAMNLNNEQFF.

V gene TRBV18 combines with J gene TRBJ1-4; 8 nucleotides match TRBD1. CDR3 length: 15 amino acids. Germline CDR1 is KGHSH and CDR2 is LQKENI. After removal of 5 bases from V and 3 bases from J, the junction contained 5 bases not matched to a gene. The CDR3 loop reads CASSAGQGSNEKLFF. CDR3 coding DNA: TGTGCCAGCTCAGCCGGACAGGGCTCTAATGAAAAACTGTTTTTT.

The V gene is TRBV7-8, the J gene TRBJ1-6; D ambiguous. Looked up from germline, CDR1 is SGHVS and CDR2 is FQNEAQ. V lost 6 bases and J 4 bases, leaving 13 bases between the germline ends. This CDR3 is 15 amino acids long. The CDR3 protein is CASRVSGDYNSPLHF. Here the CDR3 DNA reads TGTGCCAGCAGGGTATCCGGGGATTATAATTCACCCCTCCACTTT.

The genes are TRBV7-2 and TRBJ2-3, with D perhaps TRBD1 (5 bases). Trimming left V 4 bases short and J 6 bases short, with 14 bases between. CDR3 length: 14 amino acids. The germline gives CDR1 SGHTA, CDR2 FQGNSA. The CDR3 is CASSSSPPGDTQYF. The CDR3 DNA follows: TGTGCCAGCAGCTCCTCCCCTCCAGGGGATACGCAGTATTTT.

The chain links TRBV6-4 to TRBJ2-2, with 10 bases aligning to TRBD2. Losses at the gene ends were 2 bases for V and 6 bases for J; bases not matched to a gene: 0. The CDR3 spans 14 residues. Germline lookup yields CDR1 MRHNA and CDR2 SNTAGT. CDR3: CASSDLAGAGELFF. The CDR3 nucleotides are TGTGCCAGCAGTGACCTAGCGGGGGCCGGGGAGCTGTTTTTT.

This clone was recorded once. V gene TRBV20-1 combines with J gene TRBJ2-7, with a tentative D call TRBD2 (5 bases). This CDR3 region has 14 residues. V dropped 3 bases and J dropped 3 bases, with 15 bases sitting between them. The germline V gene encodes CDR1 DFQATT and CDR2 SNEGSKA (reference sequence). Here the CDR3 DNA reads TGCAGTGCTAGTGTCGGACTGGGTATCTACGAGCAGTACTTC. Residues: CSASVGLGIYEQYF.

The rearrangement joins TRBV4-3 to TRBJ2-7, with 9 positions matching TRBD2. CDR1 and CDR2 (germline): LGHNA, YSLEER. The CDR3 extends over 18 amino acids. With V trimmed by 2 bases and J by 0 bases, 11 bases remained unmatched. CDR3 in amino acids: CASSQQLLTSGRSYEQYF. The CDR3 DNA reads as TGCGCCAGCAGCCAACAACTCCTGACTAGCGGACGCTCCTACGAGCAGTACTTC.

This clone occurred a few times. J is TRBJ2-7 and V is TRBV7-8; 10 bases line up with TRBD1. Germline V gene data show CDR1 as SGHVS and CDR2 as FQNEAQ. Trimming removed 1 base from V and 2 bases from J; junction bases left unmatched: 2. This CDR3 region has 15 residues. The CDR3 region has the DNA TGTGCCAGCAGCTTAGTAGGGACAGGGGCCTACGAGCAGTACTTC. As protein: CASSLVGTGAYEQYF.

This sequence joins TRBV19 and TRBJ2-4; 10 nucleotides agree with TRBD1. The V segment lost 4 bases and the J segment 5 bases; nucleotides outside the gene matches: 17. The CDR3 consists of 19 residues. Germline V gene lookup returns CDR1 LNHDA and CDR2 SQIVND (reference sequence). CDR3 in amino acids: CASSKGTPGQGFGENIQYF. DNA of the CDR3: TGTGCCAGTAGTAAAGGAACTCCGGGACAGGGGTTCGGCGAAAACATTCAGTACTTC.

The chain links TRBV6-5 to TRBJ2-1; D is possibly TRBD2 (7 bases). Germline loops: CDR1 MNHEY, CDR2 SVGAGI. CDR3 length equals 15 residues. V lost 7 bases, J lost 9 bases, and 22 bases lay in between. This chain's CDR3 is CASNPRGGVWGEQFF. In nucleotides, the CDR3 is TGTGCCAGCAACCCCCGCGGGGGCGTTTGGGGTGAGCAGTTCTTC.

This chain joins TRBV19 and TRBJ1-3; D remains ambiguous. Germline V gives CDR1 LNHDA, CDR2 SQIVND (reference sequence). Trimming took 5 bases from V and 6 from J, leaving 14 bases between them. CDR3 length: 14 amino acids. CDR3 amino acids: CASSSGLGENTIYF. The CDR3 nucleotides read TGTGCCAGTAGTTCCGGACTTGGGGAAAACACCATATATTTT.

The chain carries TRBV7-8 and TRBJ2-7; 8 bases match TRBD1. The trim removed 2 bases at V and 3 bases at J, leaving 6 bases unmatched. CDR3 length: 15 residues. Germline CDR1 is SGHVS and CDR2 is FQNEAQ. CDR3 bases: TGTGCCAGCAGCTTAAATGACGACAGGGGCTACGAGCAGTACTTC. It translates to CASSLNDDRGYEQYF.

V gene TRBV10-3 combines with J gene TRBJ2-3; a possible D gene is TRBD2 (5 bases). Trimming stripped 4 bases from V and 3 bases from J, with 11 bases between. The CDR3 has 14 amino acids. Germline V CDR1 and CDR2: ENHRY, SYGVKD. In nucleotides, the CDR3 is TGTGCCATCAGTGTTCGGTGGGAGACAGATACGCAGTATTTT. Translating gives CAISVRWETDTQYF.

This chain uses TRBV6-1 with TRBJ2-7, with D possibly being TRBD1 (6 bases). The CDR3 totals 15 residues. CDR1 and CDR2 (germline): MNHNS, SASEGT. Trimming pared 2 bases from V and 0 bases from J, leaving 11 bases between. The CDR3 DNA is TGTGCCAGCAGTGAACTAGCAGGGGCCTCCTACGAGCAGTACTTC. It is translated as CASSELAGASYEQYF.